This T cell receptor (beta chain) was obtained from a study of CD8+CD57+ T cells in acquired aplastic anemia (dated by TCRdb to the late 2010s). In the study overall: A mean of approximately 3 ug of DNA, ranging from roughly 0.19 to 27.4 ug, was extracted from sorted CD4+ and CD8+ cells. Mean read counts for healthy donor samples were 8.5 million to 10.8 million for CD4+ cells and 11.0 million for CD8+ cells.

Details on this clonotype: Its antigen is unknown. One base away there is no much larger clone; base qualities are not given.

TCR repertoires of sorted CD4+ and CD8+ blood T cells from severe aplastic anemia patients and healthy subjects were deep-sequenced in the study. Ficoll-Paque density gradient centrifugation was used to isolate peripheral blood mononuclear cells. CD4+ and CD8+ T cells were sorted by FACS or magnetic beads before DNA extraction. TCR beta VDJ combination and CDR3 sequence profiling used genomic DNA as the template. An Illumina HiSeq 2000 was used for TCR repertoire sequencing. Turning to the authors' computational methods: TRBV/TRBJ rearrangement plots, CDR3 size and DJ length profiles, and Simpson's diversity index were used to evaluate the repertoires. Whichever DNA sequence was most abundant in the deep sequencing data was defined as the immunodominant clone. CDR3 amino acid sequences were screened for sharing across subjects and were compared with published repertoires and the VDJdb database. Using fastp at Q25 and MiXCR, TCRdb reprocessed the public reads and kept productive beta chains. Rows with a matching CDR3 protein are joined into one entry that keeps the most common DNA and genes. TCRdb, rather than the study authors, made the V and J calls. This sample holds around 33,000 distinct CDR3 sequences; more than 65% were observed only once. Approximately 22% of the sample belongs to the ten largest clones.

There are 14 amino acids in the CDR3, from cysteine to phenylalanine inclusive. The only DNA kept is the CDR3, 42 bases in frame from the first base. Trimming removed 1 base from V and 2 bases from J, leaving 8 bases between the germline ends. CDR1 MGHRA and CDR2 YSYEKL are derived from the germline V gene. General conclusions and limits of the study: Roughly 30 CD8+ CDR3 sequences were found to be shared between patients and controls, but these sequences appeared to be highly expressed in patients and within the immunodominant clones of the patients. CD8+ Simpson's diversity did not differ significantly between patients and healthy controls (P=0.060).

The receptor was isolated from a human donor in good health, serving as a control. Sequenced material: sorted CD4+, CD8+, or CD8+CD57+ T cells (not recorded which) from PBMCs. The chain links TRBV4-1 with TRBJ1-1; D gene: possibly TRBD1, on 6 matching bases. The CDR3 sequence is CASSQGTVNTEAFF. The DNA is TGCGCCAGCAGCCAAGGGACAGTAAACACTGAAGCTTTCTTT.